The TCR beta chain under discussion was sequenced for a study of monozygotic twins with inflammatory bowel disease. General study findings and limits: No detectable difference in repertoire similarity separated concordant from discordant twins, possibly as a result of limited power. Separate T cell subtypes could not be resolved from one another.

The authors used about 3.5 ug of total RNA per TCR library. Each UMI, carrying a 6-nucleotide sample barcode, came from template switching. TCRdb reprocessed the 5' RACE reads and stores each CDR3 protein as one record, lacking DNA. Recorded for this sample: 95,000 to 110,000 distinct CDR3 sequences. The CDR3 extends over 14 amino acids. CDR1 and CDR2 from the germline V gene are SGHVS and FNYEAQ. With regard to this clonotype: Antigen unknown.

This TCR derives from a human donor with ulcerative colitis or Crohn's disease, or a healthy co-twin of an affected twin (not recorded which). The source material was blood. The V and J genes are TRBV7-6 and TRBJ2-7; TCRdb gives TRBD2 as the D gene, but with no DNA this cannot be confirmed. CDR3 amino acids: CASSPAGGLYEQYF.